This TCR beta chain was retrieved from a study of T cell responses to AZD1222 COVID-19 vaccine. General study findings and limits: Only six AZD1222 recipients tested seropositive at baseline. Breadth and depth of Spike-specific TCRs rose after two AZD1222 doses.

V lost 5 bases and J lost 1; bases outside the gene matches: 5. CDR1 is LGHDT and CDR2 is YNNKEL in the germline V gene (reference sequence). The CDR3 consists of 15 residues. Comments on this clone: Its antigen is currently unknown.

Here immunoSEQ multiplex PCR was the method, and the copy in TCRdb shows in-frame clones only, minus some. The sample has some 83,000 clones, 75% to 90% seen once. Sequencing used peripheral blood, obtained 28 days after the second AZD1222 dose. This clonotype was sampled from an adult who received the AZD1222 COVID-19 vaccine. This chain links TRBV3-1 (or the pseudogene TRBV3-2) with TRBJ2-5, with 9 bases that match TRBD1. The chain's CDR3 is CASSTQTGGQETQYF. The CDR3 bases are TGTGCCAGCAGCACCCAGACAGGGGGCCAAGAGACCCAGTACTTC.